These 27 T cell receptor beta chains came from one sample sequenced in a study of blood T cell repertoires in COVID-19 (dated by TCRdb to the early 2020s). Receptor libraries were prepared by the immunoSEQ multiplex PCR assay. TCRdb stores this immuneACCESS table with in-frame sequences only. Part of the clones is absent; in the studies checked, under half of the shortfall reflects unresolved V genes, and no reason is known for the rest. Here the sample has about 160,000 clones; roughly 90% occur a single time. Together, the top ten hold approximately 7% of the sample. Sample: PBMCs or T cells enriched from blood (not recorded which). The source of these receptors is a woman in her forties or fifties who had recovered from COVID-19.

DNA of the CDR3: TGTGCCAGCAGTTACTCGGGCCTTACATCGAACACTGAAGCTTTCTTT. Translated: CASSYSGLTSNTEAFF. The rearrangement uses TRBV6-2 or TRBV6-3 and TRBJ1-1; D is undetermined. V was pared by 0 bases and J by 1 base, with 12 bases between. The CDR3 has 16 residues. CDR1 MNHEY and CDR2 SVGEGT come from the germline V gene.

The rearrangement uses TRBV6-6 and TRBJ2-1; TRBD2 matches at 8 bases. The CDR3 consists of 14 residues. Germline V gene sequence: CDR1 MNHNY, CDR2 SVGAGI (reference sequence). The V gene end was trimmed by 6 bases and the J gene end by 2 bases; junction bases not matched to a gene: 3. The DNA of the CDR3 is TGTGCCAGCAGGCGGGGGGATGCCTACAATGAGCAGTTCTTC. Residues: CASRRGDAYNEQFF.

The rearrangement joins TRBV21-1 to TRBJ1-1; the D segment call TRBD1 is taken from the table without a DNA check. TRBV21-1 is a listed pseudogene. The CDR3 contains 15 residues. As DNA, the CDR3 is TGTGCCAGCAGGGGACGACAGGGTCCTGCCACTGAAGCTTTCTTT. Its translation: CASRGRQGPATEAFF.

The rearrangement uses TRBV12-3 or TRBV12-4 and TRBJ2-3; 8 bases are a match to TRBD2. Losses at the gene ends were 7 bases for V and 5 bases for J; bases not matched to a gene: 5. The CDR3 totals 13 residues. Here the CDR3 DNA reads TGTGCCAGCAACCCGGGGGGGCAAGATACGCAGTATTTT. It is translated as CASNPGGQDTQYF.

The chain recombines TRBV24-1 with TRBJ2-7, with 9 bases aligning to TRBD1. The CDR3 runs 16 residues. CDR1 and CDR2 from the germline V gene are KGHDR and SFDVKD. Trimming removed 4 bases from V and 0 bases from J; junction bases left unmatched: 6. Here the CDR3 DNA reads TGTGCCACCAGTGACACCGGGACAGGGCACTCCTACGAGCAGTACTTC. Translating it yields CATSDTGTGHSYEQYF.

The chain joins TRBV19 to TRBJ2-3; 11 bases fit TRBD2. CDR1 is LNHDA and CDR2 is SQIVND in the germline V gene (reference sequence). V dropped 5 bases and J dropped 6; count of bases not matched to a gene: 10. The CDR3 extends over 16 amino acids. CDR3 sequence (DNA): TGTGCCAGTAGTGCCCTGACTAGCGGGGCATGGGATACGCAGTATTTT. The encoded protein is CASSALTSGAWDTQYF.

The V gene is TRBV3-1 (or the pseudogene TRBV3-2), the J gene TRBJ2-7, with a weak D call TRBD1 (6 bases). CDR1 is LGHDT, CDR2 YNNKEL, per germline (reference sequence). The CDR3 covers 16 residues. Between the trimmed V and J ends, which lost 2 bases and 6 bases, there was a span of 20 bases. CDR3 sequence (DNA): TGTGCCAGCAGCCAAATCAGGGGCAGGCCAAGCGGCGAGCAGTACTTC. Protein sequence: CASSQIRGRPSGEQYF.

The gene calls are TRBV2 and TRBJ2-7; TRBD2 aligns across 11 bases. The CDR3 runs 13 residues. The junction had 8 bases not matched to a gene; V was cut back by 10 bases and J by 6 bases. Looked up from germline, CDR1 is SNHLY and CDR2 is FYNNEI. The CDR3 loop reads CAITPGLAAEQYF. The CDR3 DNA reads TGTGCCATCACCCCGGGACTAGCGGCCGAGCAGTACTTC.

The chain carries TRBV5-4 and TRBJ2-3; tentative D call: TRBD2 (6 bases). CDR3 size: 13 residues. The germline CDR1 and CDR2 sequences are SGHNT and YYREEE (reference sequence). V dropped 5 bases and J dropped 1 base, with 8 bases sitting between them. The CDR3 is CASRGGGTDTQYF. In DNA form, the CDR3 reads TGTGCCAGCAGAGGCGGGGGCACAGATACGCAGTATTTT. Variable domain in full (rest from reference TRBV5-4 and TRBJ2-3): ETGVTQSPTHLIKTRGQQVTLRCSSQSGHNTVSWYQQALGQGPQFIFQYYREEENGRGNFPPRFSGLQFPNYSSELNVNALELDDSALYLCASRGGGTDTQYFGPGTRLTVL.

Worth noting for this clone: One end of the junction fails to match germline, which may point to a read error. V usage is TRBV7-8 and J usage is TRBJ1-1; D remains ambiguous. CDR1 is SGHVS and CDR2 is FQNEAQ in the germline V gene. The CDR3 runs to 14 residues. The DNA of the CDR3 is TGTGCCAGCAGCTTAGAGGTCAGGAACGCTGAAGCTTTCTTT. Encoded protein: CASSLEVRNAEAFF.

This sequence joins TRBV4-2 and TRBJ1-2; TRBD1 is a possible D gene (5 bases). V was shortened by 3 bases and J by 3 bases, with 23 bases between the two germline ends. The germline V gene encodes CDR1 LGHNA and CDR2 YNFKEQ. This CDR3 spans 18 amino acids. CDR3 loop: CASSHVMGEGASDYGYTF. In nucleotides, the CDR3 is TGTGCCAGCAGCCACGTTATGGGCGAAGGGGCGTCCGACTATGGCTACACCTTC.

This clone was detected a few times. The chain links TRBV12-5 to TRBJ2-5; TRBD1 matches at 7 bases. This CDR3 is built from 16 residues. V lost 0 bases, J lost 4 bases, and 8 bases stayed unmatched. Germline V gene data show CDR1 as LGHNT and CDR2 as FRNRAP. The CDR3 reads CASGLVAGGFGETQYF. CDR3 sequence (DNA): TGTGCTAGTGGTTTGGTTGCAGGGGGATTCGGAGAGACCCAGTACTTC.

This chain links TRBV19 with TRBJ2-5; 9 positions agree with TRBD2. The CDR3 runs 19 residues. Looked up from germline, CDR1 is LNHDA and CDR2 is SQIVND (reference sequence). V lost 5 bases to trimming and J lost 5 bases; unmatched junction nucleotides: 21. The CDR3 sequence is CASSPQGGGAGSASETQYF. The CDR3 DNA reads as TGTGCCAGTAGTCCCCAGGGCGGGGGGGCCGGTAGTGCTTCCGAGACCCAGTACTTC.

The V and J genes are TRBV3-1 (or the pseudogene TRBV3-2) and TRBJ2-2, with D maybe TRBD2 (6 bases). Looked up from germline, CDR1 is LGHDT and CDR2 is YNNKEL (reference sequence). The V and J ends lost 5 bases and 0 bases respectively, with 7 bases between them. This CDR3 has 14 amino acids. The CDR3 region has the DNA TGTGCCAGCAGCAAGCGGGCGAACACCGGGGAGCTGTTTTTT. Translated: CASSKRANTGELFF.

The DNA for the CDR3 is TGTGCCAGCAGCCAAGAGGCGGGTCGGGGCTACACCTTC. Translated: CASSQEAGRGYTF. The V gene is TRBV3-1 (or the pseudogene TRBV3-2), the J gene TRBJ1-2; D is unclear. Germline V gene data show CDR1 as LGHDT and CDR2 as YNNKEL (reference sequence). This CDR3 is built from 13 residues. Trimming removed 0 bases from V and 8 bases from J, with 10 bases in between.

V usage is TRBV19 and J usage is TRBJ1-5; the D gene is possibly TRBD1 (5 bases). Germline CDR1 LNHDA, CDR2 SQIVND (reference sequence). The CDR3 extends over 15 amino acids. Trimming shortened V by 5 bases and J by 7 bases, and 18 bases separated the two germline ends. The CDR3 DNA reads TGTGCCAGTAGTGGGGACTCCTTTGAGGGCCAGCCCCAGCATTTT. Protein: CASSGDSFEGQPQHF.

This clone has only a few counts. The chain joins TRBV19 to TRBJ2-7; 7 nucleotides agree with TRBD1. This CDR3 region has 14 residues. Germline-derived CDR1 and CDR2 are LNHDA and SQIVND (reference sequence). V was pared by 7 bases and J by 3 bases, with 9 bases of the junction left unmatched. CDR3 nucleotides: TGTGCCAGTAACTCCCCCGGGACAGTCTACGAGCAGTACTTC. It encodes CASNSPGTVYEQYF. The full variable domain, with the rest looked up from reference TRBV19 and TRBJ2-7, is DGGITQSPKYLFRKEGQNVTLSCEQNLNHDAMYWYRQDPGQGLRLIYYSQIVNDFQKGDIAEGYSVSREKKESFPLTVTSAQKNPTAFYLCASNSPGTVYEQYFGPGTRLTVT.

J is TRBJ1-2 and V is TRBV5-5; D unresolved. The germline V gene encodes CDR1 SGHKS and CDR2 YYEKEE (reference sequence). Trimming left V 0 bases short and J 6 bases short, with 9 bases between. This CDR3 is 13 amino acids long. DNA of the CDR3: TGTGCCAGCAGCTTGGGCGGAGGAGATGGCTACACCTTC. Its protein product is CASSLGGGDGYTF.

This clone was detected once. V and J are TRBV7-2 and TRBJ2-5, with a tentative D call TRBD2 (5 bases). Germline CDR1 and CDR2: SGHTA and FQGNSA. Between the trimmed V and J ends, which lost 1 base and 1 base, there was a span of 13 bases. The CDR3 length is 16 residues. As DNA, the CDR3 is TGTGCCAGCAGCTTAGGGCGGGCAGGCACCCAAGAGACCCAGTACTTC. Its protein product is CASSLGRAGTQETQYF.

The CDR3 DNA reads TGTGCCAGCAGCGGCCTACTATACAATGAGCAGTTCTTC. Its translation: CASSGLLYNEQFF. The chain has TRBV11-2 and TRBJ2-1; D not resolved. Trimming cost V 5 bases and J 4 bases, with 9 bases left between them. This CDR3 region has 13 residues. Germline V gene sequence: CDR1 SGHAT, CDR2 FQNNGV.

The chain couples TRBV4-2 to TRBJ2-3; 9 bases line up with TRBD2. This CDR3 comprises 19 residues. Germline V CDR1 and CDR2: LGHNA, YNFKEQ. The trim removed 0 bases at V and 1 base at J, leaving 11 bases unmatched. The CDR3 DNA sequence: TGTGCCAGCAGCCAAGATCTCCGGCGTTTAGCGGGGGGCACAGATACGCAGTATTTT. Its protein is CASSQDLRRLAGGTDTQYF.

The chain uses TRBV9 and TRBJ2-2; D may be TRBD2 (6 bases). The CDR3 contains 15 residues. Trimming removed 0 bases at V and 3 bases at J, with 9 bases between. Germline V gene lookup returns CDR1 SGDLS and CDR2 YYNGEE. The CDR3: CASSVAGRHTGELFF. DNA of the CDR3: TGTGCCAGCAGCGTAGCAGGGAGGCACACCGGGGAGCTGTTTTTT.

The chain joins TRBV15 to TRBJ2-2, with 7 positions matching TRBD2. This CDR3 is 15 amino acids long. V gave up 3 bases and J gave up 7 bases; unmatched junction bases: 8. Germline CDR1 reads LNHNV; CDR2 reads YYDKDF (reference sequence). The CDR3 nucleotides are TGTGCCACCAGCAGTCACCGACTAGCTGGCGGGGAGCTGTTTTTT. As protein: CATSSHRLAGGELFF. Variable domain in full (rest from reference TRBV15 and TRBJ2-2): DAMVIQNPRYQVTQFGKPVTLSCSQTLNHNVMYWYQQKSSQAPKLLFHYYDKDFNNEADTPDNFQSRRPNTSFCFLDIRSPGLGDTAMYLCATSSHRLAGGELFFGEGSRLTVL.

This clone was detected only a few times. V gene TRBV19 combines with J gene TRBJ1-6, with D possibly matching TRBD1 (6 bases). The CDR3 runs to 13 residues. V was shortened by 4 bases and J by 8 bases, with 9 bases between the two germline ends. In germline, CDR1 is LNHDA, CDR2 SQIVND (reference sequence). As DNA, the CDR3 is TGTGCCAGTAGTAGTCAGGGGCATTCACCCCTCCACTTT. Residues: CASSSQGHSPLHF.

The J gene is TRBJ1-1, the V gene TRBV5-1; 7 bases are a match to TRBD1. Germline lookup yields CDR1 SGHRS and CDR2 YFSETQ. After removal of 0 bases from V and 5 bases from J, the junction contained 4 bases not matched to a gene. This CDR3 spans 14 amino acids. This CDR3 is CASSLDRGETEAFF. The CDR3, as DNA: TGCGCCAGCAGCTTGGACAGGGGAGAGACTGAAGCTTTCTTT.

The V and J genes are TRBV11-3 and TRBJ2-5; maybe TRBD1 (6 bases). Germline loops: CDR1 SGHNT, CDR2 YENEEA. Trimming took off 6 bases at V and 4 bases at J, with 24 bases between the two ends. The CDR3 is made up of 17 amino acids. CDR3 DNA sequence: TGTGCCAGCAGACCCAATCGACAGGCCCTTAGGGGAGAGACCCAGTACTTC. Amino acids: CASRPNRQALRGETQYF.

The chain is built from TRBV2 and TRBJ2-2; 10 bases are a match to TRBD1. This CDR3 comprises 15 residues. From germline, CDR1 is SNHLY and CDR2 FYNNEI. Losses at the gene ends were 5 bases for V and 4 bases for J; bases not matched to a gene: 4. CDR3 DNA sequence: TGTGCCAGCAGTATAGGGACAGGGGCCACCGGGGAGCTGTTTTTT. This encodes CASSIGTGATGELFF.